This passage covers 9 T cell receptor beta chains from one sample sequenced in a study of identical twins. A single record per CDR3 protein comes from TCRdb applying MiXCR to the 5' RACE reads. This table holds a few hundred thousand distinct CDR3 sequences, approximately 8.6% found once. These data were also reused for a study on yellow fever vaccine responses in identical twins.

Source material: CD8+ T cells sorted from blood. The receptors originated from a woman aged 18-29 years in good health.

This clonotype was seen only a few times. V is TRBV27 and J is TRBJ2-7, with no clear D. The CDR3 totals 14 residues. CDR1 MNHEY and CDR2 SMNVEV come from the germline V gene (reference sequence). V dropped 10 bases and J dropped 0 bases, with 16 bases sitting between them. The CDR3 sequence is CATTDELSSYEQYF. For the CDR3, the DNA is TGTGCCACCACAGACGAACTAAGCTCCTACGAGCAGTACTTC.

In this sample, this clonotype turned up many times. The J gene is TRBJ2-7, the V gene TRBV12-3 or TRBV12-4; TRBD1 matches at 9 bases. The J segment lost 4 bases and the V segment lost 3 bases, leaving 4 bases of the junction unmatched. The CDR3 extends over 14 amino acids. This CDR3 is CASSLRQGGYEQYF. The CDR3 DNA sequence: TGTGCCAGCAGTTTGCGACAGGGGGGTTACGAGCAGTACTTC.

This clonotype was detected many times. The rearrangement joins TRBV28 to TRBJ2-1; perhaps TRBD2 as D (6 bases). The CDR3 has 13 amino acids. The ends were cut back, 6 bases at V and 12 bases at J, with 18 bases in the middle. Germline CDR1 and CDR2: MDHEN and SYDVKM. CDR3 DNA sequence: TGTGCCAGCAGCGGGGGTACCCTTTGGGGGCAGTTCTTC. Its translation: CASSGGTLWGQFF.

This clonotype was observed a handful of times. The rearrangement links TRBV6-2 or TRBV6-3 to TRBJ2-3, with D unresolved. This CDR3 is built from 12 residues. V was shortened by 4 bases and J by 5 bases, with 7 bases between the two germline ends. From germline, CDR1 is MNHEY and CDR2 SVGEGT. CDR3 DNA sequence: TGTGCCAGCAGTTCCGCTCTAGATACGCAGTATTTT. This sequence encodes CASSSALDTQYF.

This clonotype was picked up many times. The J gene is TRBJ1-6, the V gene TRBV20-1; the D gene is possibly TRBD1 (5 bases). Germline V gene sequence: CDR1 DFQATT, CDR2 SNEGSKA (reference sequence). This CDR3 has 14 residues. V was shortened by 4 bases and J by 12 bases, with 19 bases between the two germline ends. The CDR3 spells CSAKEGREVGPLHF. The DNA of the CDR3 is TGCAGTGCTAAGGAGGGCAGGGAAGTTGGACCCCTCCACTTT.

The chain uses TRBV29-1 and TRBJ1-2; D gene ambiguous. The CDR3 is 12 residues long. Trimming left V 4 bases short and J 1 base short, with 7 bases between. The V gene's germline CDR1 is SQVTM and CDR2 ANQGSEA. The CDR3 is CSVGDNNYGYTF. In DNA, the CDR3 is TGCAGCGTTGGGGATAATAACTATGGCTACACCTTC. Variable domain in full (rest from reference TRBV29-1 and TRBJ1-2): SAVISQKPSRDICQRGTSLTIQCQVDSQVTMMFWYRQQPGQSLTLIATANQGSEATYESGFVIDKFPISRPNLTFSTLTVSNMSPEDSSIYLCSVGDNNYGYTFGSGTRLTVV.

The chain uses TRBV29-1 and TRBJ2-5; D perhaps matches TRBD1 (6 bases). V dropped 1 base and J dropped 3 bases, with 9 bases sitting between them. The length of the CDR3 is 13 residues. Germline V CDR1 and CDR2: SQVTM, ANQGSEA. The CDR3 sequence: CSVEGRGEETQYF. DNA of the CDR3: TGCAGCGTTGAAGGCAGGGGAGAAGAGACCCAGTACTTC.

The genes are TRBV10-3 and TRBJ2-2; D call uncertain. Trimming removed 7 bases from V and 1 base from J, with 10 bases in between. The CDR3 contains 14 residues. Germline lookup yields CDR1 ENHRY and CDR2 SYGVKD. In DNA, the CDR3 is TGTGCCATCACCTCAGACTTGAACACCGGGGAGCTGTTTTTT. Encoded protein: CAITSDLNTGELFF.

This clonotype has a handful of counts. This chain connects TRBV4-1 to TRBJ2-5; TRBD2 aligns across 8 bases. The CDR3 covers 15 residues. The V gene's germline CDR1 is MGHRA and CDR2 YSYEKL. The trim removed 5 bases at V and 3 bases at J, leaving 8 bases unmatched. For the CDR3, the DNA is TGCGCCAGCAGCTATAGCGGGAACTCCAAAGAGACCCAGTACTTC. Its protein product is CASSYSGNSKETQYF.